This T cell receptor beta chain was recovered during a study of T cells in localized non-small cell lung cancer (dated by TCRdb to the early 2020s). With regard to the full study: T cell repertoires of 200 to 250 early-stage NSCLC patients were analyzed, with tumors being compared against uninvolved tumor-adjacent lungs. The mean age of the NSCLC patients was 50 to 85 years, with 130 or so men and around 110 women. All 240 or so NSCLC patients in the cohort were treatment-naive and had localized lung tumors that were resected. The paper's findings and limits, for the study overall: Because the study design was exploratory, TCR variables were selected using unadjusted p-values without false-discovery rate correction. The highest T cell clonality was observed in uninvolved tumor-adjacent lung, where clonality exceeded that of tumor, suggesting that antigenic responses were more focused in uninvolved tumor-adjacent lung. A median of about 61 of the top 100 tumor clones turned up in the paired uninvolved adjacent lung, and roughly 28 of those clones also ranked among the top 100 of that same adjacent lung. Because multi-region tumor sequencing was not performed, intratumor heterogeneity could not be ruled out. Higher blood T cell density associated with longer overall survival, while higher adjacent-lung clonality associated with shorter survival.

At diagnosis, peripheral blood, uninvolved tumor-adjacent lung and tumor were collected and were preserved as a mix of fresh-frozen and FFPE material. For TCR repertoire profiling, blood samples were analyzed as peripheral blood mononuclear cells. Including the terminal cysteine and phenylalanine, the CDR3 comprises 15 residues. Of all the DNA, just the CDR3 is kept, 45 bases in frame from base 1. For this chain, trimming is 4 bases at the V end and 2 bases at the J end, and the number of junction bases without a gene match is 4. According to the germline V gene (reference sequence), CDR1 reads SSHAT and CDR2 reads FNYEAQ. This clone was observed a handful of times. Its antigen remains unidentified. Base-call qualities are not available, and no considerably larger clone is one nucleotide away. TCR beta CDR3 regions were sequenced from DNA using the immunoSEQ Assay. The authors' pipeline ran thus. T cell density was computed as TCR beta template counts normalized to usable DNA estimated by amplifying housekeeping genes. The preseqR package was used to estimate richness by extrapolating to 400,000 templates for PBMC samples and to 120,000 templates for tissue samples. Clonality was calculated as one minus Pielou's evenness. To identify tissue-enriched TCRs, differential abundance testing was run on productive amino-acid clonotypes with a minimum total count of 5 and an alpha of 0.1. The Jaccard Index and the Morisita Overlap Index were used to quantify repertoire overlap between compartments. GLIPH grouped TCR beta CDR3s together with public tetramer-defined viral CDR3s, and a viral motif had to include at least three viral sequences and also show V-gene enrichment. TCRdb obtained this table from immuneACCESS and retained in-frame rearrangements with V and J assigned. These tables miss some clones; where compared with another copy, unresolved V genes account for less than half of the shortfall, and the remainder is unexplained. V, J and clone size reflect that table, while D and trimming were determined from the DNA. For this sample the table gives around 54,000 clones, of which roughly 85% were detected only once. The ten largest clones capture 15% to 20% of the sample.

The sequencing here drew on peripheral blood, taken before any cancer treatment. This clonotype originated in a male donor at least 60 years old with stage III squamous cell lung carcinoma. The receptor chain draws on TRBV7-7 and TRBJ2-5, with 10 bases in between that match TRBD1. The nucleotides are TGTGCCAGCAGCTCTGGACAGGGGGGTCAAGAGACCCAGTACTTC. It is translated as CASSSGQGGQETQYF.